These 20 T cell receptor beta chains share one sample of origin, sequenced in a study of T cell responses to AZD1222 COVID-19 vaccine. This table comes from immunoSEQ multiplex PCR, and its TCRdb copy is limited to in-frame clones, with some not included. The repertoire holds 100,000 to 150,000 clones, with 80% to 95% as singletons. The sequenced sample was peripheral blood, obtained 28 days after the second AZD1222 dose. The receptors here all came from an adult who received the AZD1222 COVID-19 vaccine.

This chain joins TRBV10-3 and TRBJ1-2; D is undetermined. This CDR3 has 14 amino acids. The germline gives CDR1 ENHRY, CDR2 SYGVKD. Trimming took off 4 bases at V and 1 base at J, with 10 bases between the two ends. CDR3 bases: TGTGCCATCAGTGTGGCCGTGAATAACTATGGCTACACCTTC. Residues: CAISVAVNNYGYTF.

The J gene is TRBJ1-6, the V gene TRBV19, with a possible D match to TRBD1 (6 bases). The V gene's germline CDR1 is LNHDA and CDR2 SQIVND (reference sequence). V was shortened by 3 bases and J by 1 base, with 10 bases between the two germline ends. The CDR3 extends over 16 amino acids. DNA for the CDR3: TGTGCCAGTAGTATTTCAGGGGATTCCTATAATTCACCCCTCCACTTT. Amino acid sequence: CASSISGDSYNSPLHF.

The V gene is TRBV16, the J gene TRBJ1-3; no clear D. Germline V gene sequence: CDR1 KGHSY, CDR2 FQNENV. V shed 0 bases and J shed 0 bases, with 15 bases lying between them. This CDR3 has 18 residues. This chain's CDR3 is CASSQSSGVRSSGNTIYF. For the CDR3, the DNA is TGTGCCAGCAGCCAATCCTCCGGCGTCCGCTCCTCTGGAAACACCATATATTTT.

J is TRBJ1-5 and V is TRBV18, with no clear D. V was cut by 2 bases and J by 0 bases, with 8 bases left in between. The length of the CDR3 is 15 residues. Germline CDR1 KGHSH, CDR2 LQKENI. CDR3 residues: CASSPGRNSNQPQHF. The CDR3 nucleotides read TGTGCCAGCTCACCAGGACGGAATAGCAATCAGCCCCAGCATTTT.

The V and J genes are TRBV6-6 and TRBJ1-1, with D maybe TRBD1 (6 bases). Per germline, CDR1 MNHNY and CDR2 SVGAGI (reference sequence). The V end lost 10 bases, the J end lost 1 base, and 19 bases lay between the germline ends. This CDR3 spans 15 amino acids. The CDR3 DNA follows: TGTGCCACCCACGATAGGACAGCCACGAACACTGAAGCTTTCTTT. This codes for CATHDRTATNTEAFF.

V usage is TRBV18 and J usage is TRBJ2-7; the D gene is possibly TRBD1 (5 bases). The CDR3 contains 14 residues. Germline-derived CDR1 and CDR2 are KGHSH and LQKENI. The ends were cut back, 0 bases at V and 7 bases at J, with 13 bases in the middle. The CDR3 DNA sequence: TGTGCCAGCTCACCACCTTCAGGGCTTCGGGAGCAGTACTTC. It codes for CASSPPSGLREQYF. The full variable domain, in which reference TRBV18 and TRBJ2-7 provide the parts outside the CDR3, is NAGVMQNPRHLVRRRGQEARLRCSPMKGHSHVYWYRQLPEEGLKFMVYLQKENIIDESGMPKERFSAEFPKEGPSILRIQQVVRGDSAAYFCASSPPSGLREQYFGPGTRLTVT.

The V call is TRBV6-5, the J call TRBJ1-5; 10 positions match TRBD1. The CDR3 loop spans 15 amino acids. Trimming removed 5 bases from V and 6 bases from J; junction bases left unmatched: 7. The germline CDR1 and CDR2 sequences are MNHEY and SVGAGI. CDR3 nucleotides: TGTGCCAGCAGTCTATTTGGACAGGGGGGTCAGCCCCAGCATTTT. It specifies CASSLFGQGGQPQHF.

V gene TRBV7-3 combines with J gene TRBJ2-3, with 12 bases fitting TRBD1. Germline trimming cut 1 base from V and 5 bases from J; bases unmatched to any gene: 7. This CDR3 contains 17 residues. The germline V gene encodes CDR1 SGHTA and CDR2 FQGTGA. DNA for the CDR3: TGTGCCAGCAGCTTAAACCCGGGACAGGGGGCAAAAGATACGCAGTATTTT. It specifies CASSLNPGQGAKDTQYF. The full variable domain, rest sourced from reference TRBV7-3 and TRBJ2-3, is GAGVSQTPSNKVTEKGKYVELRCDPISGHTALYWYRQSLGQGPEFLIYFQGTGAADDSGLPNDRFFAVRPEGSVSTLKIQRTERGDSAVYLCASSLNPGQGAKDTQYFGPGTRLTVL.

The rearrangement uses TRBV6-4 and TRBJ2-1, with 11 nucleotides matching TRBD2. Germline loops: CDR1 MRHNA, CDR2 SNTAGT. The CDR3 runs 15 residues. The trim removed 6 bases at V and 7 bases at J, leaving 8 bases unmatched. The CDR3 reads CASSLLAGVSNEQFF. CDR3 in DNA: TGTGCCAGCAGCCTACTAGCGGGAGTTAGTAATGAGCAGTTCTTC.

CDR3 sequence reads: CASSLAGSGSAETQYF. CDR3 bases: TGCGCCAGCAGCTTGGCTGGTAGCGGGAGTGCAGAGACCCAGTACTTC. This chain joins TRBV5-1 and TRBJ2-5; 9 nucleotides match TRBD2. V was pared by 0 bases and J by 4 bases, with 7 bases of the junction left unmatched. The CDR3 spans 16 residues. Per germline, CDR1 SGHRS and CDR2 YFSETQ.

This chain connects TRBV7-2 to TRBJ1-6; 7 bases agree with TRBD1. V was pared by 3 bases and J by 10 bases, with 6 bases of the junction left unmatched. Per the germline V gene, CDR1 is SGHTA and CDR2 is FQGNSA. CDR3 length: 14 residues. The CDR3 is CASSFDRVGSPLHF. As DNA, the CDR3 is TGTGCCAGCAGCTTCGACAGGGTAGGCTCACCCCTCCACTTT.

The rearrangement uses TRBV19 and TRBJ1-6; D is unresolved. Germline CDR1 is LNHDA and CDR2 is SQIVND (reference sequence). The CDR3 length is 15 residues. The V gene lost 2 bases and the J gene lost 5 bases, with 10 bases spanning the gap. CDR3 amino acids: CASSINTENNSPLHF. DNA of the CDR3: TGTGCCAGTAGTATAAATACAGAGAATAATTCACCCCTCCACTTT.

This chain links TRBV15 with TRBJ2-7, with D possibly being TRBD2 (6 bases). V was pared by 0 bases and J by 0 bases, with 12 bases between. Germline V gives CDR1 LNHNV, CDR2 YYDKDF (reference sequence). This CDR3 spans 16 amino acids. The chain's CDR3 is CATSRDKGLSSYEQYF. The CDR3 nucleotides read TGTGCCACCAGCAGAGATAAGGGACTGAGCTCCTACGAGCAGTACTTC. The full variable domain, with the rest looked up from reference TRBV15 and TRBJ2-7, is DAMVIQNPRYQVTQFGKPVTLSCSQTLNHNVMYWYQQKSSQAPKLLFHYYDKDFNNEADTPDNFQSRRPNTSFCFLDIRSPGLGDTAMYLCATSRDKGLSSYEQYFGPGTRLTVT.

The chain employs TRBV2 and TRBJ2-5; D ambiguous. In germline, CDR1 is SNHLY, CDR2 FYNNEI. V was pared by 7 bases and J by 3 bases, with 12 bases between. The CDR3 covers 13 residues. The CDR3 nucleotides read TGTGCCAGCACCCCAGCAATAGAAGAGACCCAGTACTTC. Protein product: CASTPAIEETQYF.

This rearrangement joins TRBV30 to TRBJ1-2; D is perhaps TRBD1 (6 bases). Trimming stripped 4 bases from V and 6 bases from J, with 18 bases between. Germline V lookup: CDR1 GTSNPN, CDR2 SVGIG (reference sequence). CDR3 length: 14 residues. The CDR3 DNA is TGTGCCTGGACCCAAAGACAGGAGGGGCATGGCTACACCTTC. The encoded protein is CAWTQRQEGHGYTF.

This clone came up a few times. The V gene is TRBV28, the J gene TRBJ1-1; 7 bases fit TRBD1. After removal of 6 bases from V and 4 bases from J, the junction contained 8 bases not matched to a gene. The V gene's germline CDR1 is MDHEN and CDR2 SYDVKM. CDR3 length equals 14 residues. The CDR3 loop reads CASRPGGSATEAFF. In DNA, the CDR3 is TGTGCCAGCAGGCCAGGGGGGTCGGCCACTGAAGCTTTCTTT.

J is TRBJ2-6 and V is TRBV24-1; 13 positions agree with TRBD2. V lost 4 bases to trimming and J lost 0 bases; unmatched junction nucleotides: 2. The CDR3 consists of 18 residues. Germline-derived CDR1 and CDR2 are KGHDR and SFDVKD. This chain's CDR3 is CATSEGTSGNSGANVLTF. The DNA for the CDR3 is TGTGCCACCAGTGAGGGGACTAGCGGGAACTCTGGGGCCAACGTCCTGACTTTC.

The J gene is TRBJ2-3, the V gene TRBV24-1; no clear D. V lost 3 bases to trimming and J lost 0 bases, with 6 bases between them. CDR3 length: 14 amino acids. CDR1 and CDR2 (germline): KGHDR, SFDVKD. CDR3: CATSDPGSTDTQYF. In DNA, the CDR3 is TGTGCCACCAGTGATCCCGGGAGCACAGATACGCAGTATTTT.

The chain carries TRBV30 and TRBJ2-1; no firm D call. The germline gives CDR1 GTSNPN, CDR2 SVGIG (reference sequence). V lost 2 bases, J lost 5 bases, and 1 base lay in between. This CDR3 contains 10 residues. CDR3 DNA sequence: TGTGCCTGGAGTAACAATGAGCAGTTCTTC. It translates to CAWSNNEQFF.

The CDR3 DNA sequence: TGCGCCAGCAGTCATTTGCGGACAGGGTCGTACACCGGGGAGCTGTTTTTT. It is translated as CASSHLRTGSYTGELFF. This chain links TRBV23-1 with TRBJ2-2; TRBD1 matches at 8 bases. TRBV23-1 carries the ORF label, with uncertain function. This CDR3 is 17 amino acids long. J was trimmed by 3 bases and V by 3 bases; bases with no gene match: 9.